The subject of this entry is one TCR beta chain. The data are from a study of blood T cell repertoires in COVID-19. The germline V gene has CDR1 LGHDT and CDR2 YNNKEL (reference sequence). V shed 1 base and J shed 4 bases, with 10 bases lying between them. CDR3 length: 14 residues. Authors' analysis steps: Amplified reference gene primers provided the basis for estimating nucleated cell counts. Data came from immunoSEQ multiplex PCR; TCRdb stores just in-frame clones and leaves some out. V, J and clone size derive from that table, while D and trimming were established from the DNA sequence. This sample has about 68,000 clones, with just over 85% found just once.

The sample comprised peripheral blood. The receptor's source is a man younger than 45 with acute or convalescent COVID-19. V gene TRBV3-1 (or the pseudogene TRBV3-2) combines with J gene TRBJ1-1; D might be TRBD1 (5 bases). DNA of the CDR3: TGTGCCAGCAGCCAAGTCGGAGGGGCCACTGAAGCTTTCTTT. As protein: CASSQVGGATEAFF.